The next 5 T cell receptor beta chains were all read from a single sample in a study of cytomegalovirus exposure and HLA in healthy donors. The study ran its PCR with 60 Vbeta and 13 Jbeta primers. The protocol was immunoSEQ multiplex PCR, while the TCRdb copy is restricted to in-frame clones and leaves out a portion. The sample has around 50,000 clones; about 78% are singletons. Sequenced input: PBMCs. Source of these receptors: a man aged 30-40 years in good health and CMV-seropositive.

The chain couples TRBV7-7 to TRBJ2-5; D unresolved. CDR3 length: 13 residues. Looked up from germline, CDR1 is SSHAT and CDR2 is FNYEAQ (reference sequence). Trimming pared 1 base from V and 3 bases from J, leaving 6 bases between. The CDR3 loop reads CASSLGAEETQYF. The CDR3 region has the DNA TGTGCCAGCAGCTTAGGGGCTGAAGAGACCCAGTACTTC.

This clone was recorded once. The V and J genes are TRBV5-1 and TRBJ1-6; a possible D gene is TRBD1 (6 bases). Germline V gene data show CDR1 as SGHRS and CDR2 as YFSETQ. The V end lost 4 bases, the J end lost 8 bases, and 25 bases lay between the germline ends. The CDR3 totals 18 residues. CDR3 in amino acids: CASSLAPYRVLDDSPLHF. The CDR3 nucleotides are TGCGCCAGCAGCCTGGCGCCTTACAGGGTCCTGGATGATTCACCCCTCCACTTT.

The chain recombines TRBV29-1 with TRBJ1-1; D gene unclear. Germline CDR1 is SQVTM and CDR2 is ANQGSEA. V gave up 3 bases and J gave up 10 bases, with 15 bases separating them. The CDR3 has 12 residues. The CDR3 spells CSVEEGKSGAFF. The CDR3 DNA sequence: TGCAGCGTTGAGGAGGGAAAAAGCGGAGCTTTCTTT.

V and J are TRBV7-6 and TRBJ2-7; a possible D gene is TRBD1 (5 bases). V gave up 5 bases and J gave up 0 bases, with 14 bases separating them. Germline V CDR1 and CDR2: SGHVS, FNYEAQ. This CDR3 comprises 15 residues. CDR3 protein: CASSPLQGSSYEQYF. DNA of the CDR3: TGTGCCAGCAGCCCCCTTCAGGGATCCTCCTACGAGCAGTACTTC. The whole variable domain, filled in from reference TRBV7-6 and TRBJ2-7, reads GAGVSQSPRYKVTKRGQDVALRCDPISGHVSLYWYRQALGQGPEFLTYFNYEAQQDKSGLPNDRFSAERPEGSISTLTIQRTEQRDSAMYRCASSPLQGSSYEQYFGPGTRLTVT.

The chain employs TRBV7-3 and TRBJ2-7, with D tentatively TRBD2 (6 bases). This CDR3 is 13 amino acids long. The germline V gene has CDR1 SGHTA and CDR2 FQGTGA. Trimming shortened V by 0 bases and J by 6 bases, and 9 bases separated the two germline ends. The CDR3 DNA reads as TGTGCCAGCAGCTTAACGGGGGGAGGCGAGCAGTACTTC. Translated: CASSLTGGGEQYF.